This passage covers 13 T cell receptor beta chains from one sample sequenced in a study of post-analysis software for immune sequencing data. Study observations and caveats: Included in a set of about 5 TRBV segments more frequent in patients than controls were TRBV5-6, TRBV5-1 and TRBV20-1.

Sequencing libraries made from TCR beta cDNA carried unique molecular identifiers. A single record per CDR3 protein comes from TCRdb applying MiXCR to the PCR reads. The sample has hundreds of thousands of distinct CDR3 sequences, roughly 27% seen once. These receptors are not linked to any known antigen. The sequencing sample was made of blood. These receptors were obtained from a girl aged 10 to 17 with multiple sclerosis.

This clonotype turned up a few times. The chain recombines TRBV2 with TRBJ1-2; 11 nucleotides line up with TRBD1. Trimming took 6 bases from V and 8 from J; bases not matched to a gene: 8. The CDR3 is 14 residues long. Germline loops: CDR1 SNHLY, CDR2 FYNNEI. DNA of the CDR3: TGTGCCAGCAGATCGGACAGGGGGCCCTGGGGCTACACCTTC. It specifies CASRSDRGPWGYTF.

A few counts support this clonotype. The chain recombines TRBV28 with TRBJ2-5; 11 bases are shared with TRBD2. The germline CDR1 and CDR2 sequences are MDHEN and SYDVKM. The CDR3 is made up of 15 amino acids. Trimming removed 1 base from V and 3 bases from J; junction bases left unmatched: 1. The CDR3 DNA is TGTGCCAGCAGTTTATCGACTAGCGGGGAAGAGACCCAGTACTTC. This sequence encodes CASSLSTSGEETQYF.

CDR3 in amino acids: CASTNGLGWDTQYF. The CDR3, as DNA: TGTGCCAGCACCAACGGACTGGGGTGGGATACGCAGTATTTT. The chain joins TRBV12-3 or TRBV12-4 to TRBJ2-3; possibly TRBD2 for D (5 bases). Trimming took 7 bases from V and 6 from J, leaving 17 bases between them. This CDR3 contains 14 residues.

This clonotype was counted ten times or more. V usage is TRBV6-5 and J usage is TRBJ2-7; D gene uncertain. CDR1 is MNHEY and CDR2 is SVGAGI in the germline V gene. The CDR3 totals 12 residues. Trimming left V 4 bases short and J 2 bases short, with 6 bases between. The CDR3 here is CASSSDAYEQYF. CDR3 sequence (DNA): TGTGCCAGCAGTTCAGACGCCTACGAGCAGTACTTC.

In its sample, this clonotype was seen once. The CDR3 DNA follows: TGTGCCAGCAGCTTAGGGGGGACTGACGAGCAGTTCTTC. It yields the protein CASSLGGTDEQFF. The V call is TRBV13, the J call TRBJ2-1; tentative D call: TRBD2 (6 bases). Looked up from germline, CDR1 is PRHDT and CDR2 is FYEKMQ (reference sequence). The CDR3 has 13 residues. Trimming left V 0 bases short and J 10 bases short, with 10 bases between.

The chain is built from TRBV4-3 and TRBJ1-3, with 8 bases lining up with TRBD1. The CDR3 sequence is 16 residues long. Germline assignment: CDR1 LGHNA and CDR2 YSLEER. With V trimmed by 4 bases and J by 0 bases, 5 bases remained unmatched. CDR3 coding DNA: TGCGCCAGCAGCCGAACTGACAGGGGCTCTGGAAACACCATATATTTT. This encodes CASSRTDRGSGNTIYF.

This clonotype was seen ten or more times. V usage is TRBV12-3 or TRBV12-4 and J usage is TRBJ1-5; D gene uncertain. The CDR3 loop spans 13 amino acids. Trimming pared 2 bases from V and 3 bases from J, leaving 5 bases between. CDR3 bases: TGTGCCAGCAGTTTATCCCTCAATCAGCCCCAGCATTTT. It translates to CASSLSLNQPQHF.

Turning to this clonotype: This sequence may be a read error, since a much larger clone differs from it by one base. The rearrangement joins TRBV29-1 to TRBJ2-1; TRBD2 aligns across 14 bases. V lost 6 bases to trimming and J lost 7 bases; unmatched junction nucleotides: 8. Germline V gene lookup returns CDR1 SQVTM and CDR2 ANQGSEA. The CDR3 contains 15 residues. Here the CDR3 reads CSVDPGLAGDNEQFF. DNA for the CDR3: TGCAGCGTCGATCCGGGACTAGCGGGAGATAATGAGCAGTTCTTC.

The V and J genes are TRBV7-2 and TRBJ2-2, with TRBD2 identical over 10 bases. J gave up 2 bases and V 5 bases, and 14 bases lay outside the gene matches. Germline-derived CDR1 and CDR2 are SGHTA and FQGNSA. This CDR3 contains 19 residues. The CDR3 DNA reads TGTGCCAGCAGCCCGCGGGGGGCTAGCGGGAGTCTCAACACCGGGGAGCTGTTTTTT. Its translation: CASSPRGASGSLNTGELFF.

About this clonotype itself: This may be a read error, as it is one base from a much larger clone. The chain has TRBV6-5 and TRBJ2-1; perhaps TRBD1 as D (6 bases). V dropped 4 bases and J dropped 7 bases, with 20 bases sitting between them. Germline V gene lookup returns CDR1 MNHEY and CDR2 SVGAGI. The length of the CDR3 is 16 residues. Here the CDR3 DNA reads TGTGCCAGCAGTTGCGGCAGGGGCCACGCCGGGAATGAGCAGTTCTTC. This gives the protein CASSCGRGHAGNEQFF.

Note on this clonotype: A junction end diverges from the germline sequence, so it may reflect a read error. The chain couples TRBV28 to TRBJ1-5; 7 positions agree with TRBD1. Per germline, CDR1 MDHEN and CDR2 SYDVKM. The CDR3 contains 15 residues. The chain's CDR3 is CVSSLSGQRNQPQHF. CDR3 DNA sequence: TGTGTCAGCAGTCTCTCGGGACAGCGTAATCAGCCCCAGCATTTT.

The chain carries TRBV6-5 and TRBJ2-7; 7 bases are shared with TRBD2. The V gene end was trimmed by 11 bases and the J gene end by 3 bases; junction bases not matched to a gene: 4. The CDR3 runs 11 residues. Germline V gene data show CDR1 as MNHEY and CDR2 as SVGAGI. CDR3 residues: CAAGRGYEQYF. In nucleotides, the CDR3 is TGTGCCGCGGGGAGGGGCTACGAGCAGTACTTC.

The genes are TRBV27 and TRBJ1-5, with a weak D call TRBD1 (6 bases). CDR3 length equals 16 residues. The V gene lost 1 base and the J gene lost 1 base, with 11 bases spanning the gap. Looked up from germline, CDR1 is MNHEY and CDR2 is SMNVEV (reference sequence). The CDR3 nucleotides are TGTGCCAGCAGTTTATTAGGGGGGACGAGCAATCAGCCCCAGCATTTT. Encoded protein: CASSLLGGTSNQPQHF.